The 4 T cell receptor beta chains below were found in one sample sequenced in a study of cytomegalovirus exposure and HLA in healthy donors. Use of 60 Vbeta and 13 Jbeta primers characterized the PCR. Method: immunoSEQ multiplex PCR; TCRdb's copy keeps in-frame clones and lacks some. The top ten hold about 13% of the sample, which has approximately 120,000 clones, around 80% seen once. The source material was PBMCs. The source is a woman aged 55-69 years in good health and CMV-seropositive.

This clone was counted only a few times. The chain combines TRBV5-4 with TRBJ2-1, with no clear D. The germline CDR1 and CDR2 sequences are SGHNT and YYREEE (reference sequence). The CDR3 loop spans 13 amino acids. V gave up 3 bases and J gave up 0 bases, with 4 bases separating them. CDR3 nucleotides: TGTGCCAGCAGCTCAGGCTCCTACAATGAGCAGTTCTTC. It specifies CASSSGSYNEQFF.

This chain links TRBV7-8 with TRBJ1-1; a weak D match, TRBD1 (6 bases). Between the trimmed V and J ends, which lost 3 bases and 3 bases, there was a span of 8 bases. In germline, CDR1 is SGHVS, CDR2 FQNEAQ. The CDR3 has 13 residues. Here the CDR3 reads CASSFGQHTEAFF. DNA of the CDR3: TGTGCCAGCAGCTTCGGACAGCACACTGAAGCTTTCTTT.

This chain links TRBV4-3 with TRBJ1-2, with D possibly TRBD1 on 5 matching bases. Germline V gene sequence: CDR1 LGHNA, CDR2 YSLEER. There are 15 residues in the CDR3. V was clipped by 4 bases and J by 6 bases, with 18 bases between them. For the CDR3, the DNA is TGCGCCAGCAGCCCCGAACTCATTGGGGCCCATGGCTACACCTTC. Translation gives CASSPELIGAHGYTF.

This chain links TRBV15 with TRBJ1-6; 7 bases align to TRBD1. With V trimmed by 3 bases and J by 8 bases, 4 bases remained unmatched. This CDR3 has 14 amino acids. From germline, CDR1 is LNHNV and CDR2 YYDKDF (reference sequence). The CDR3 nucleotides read TGTGCCACCAGCAGCCGGGACAGATATTCACCCCTCCACTTT. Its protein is CATSSRDRYSPLHF.